This T cell receptor beta chain emerged from a study of OX40 agonist ivuxolimab in advanced cancers. Study in general: Dose-escalation patients were diagnosed with hepatocellular carcinoma, melanoma, renal cell cancer or head and neck cancer. Partial responses were achieved by three patients, one with hepatocellular carcinoma and two with cutaneous melanoma. Overall study findings and caveats: Clonal expansion was seen in CD4+ and CD8+ blood T cells by week 6 at 0.1 to 3.0 mg/kg.

As to this clone: Its matching antigen is unknown. The sample has other DNA sequences that encode this CDR3 too.

Only in-frame clones appear in the TCRdb table, and some are missing; sequencing was by immunoSEQ multiplex PCR. The repertoire consists of about 130,000 clones, with less than 95% occurring once and the leading ten covering around 0.99%. Germline V gives CDR1 MNHEY, CDR2 SVGAGI. This CDR3 region has 14 residues. The ends lost 3 bases at V and 0 bases at J; junction bases unmatched: 0. The input for sequencing was CD4+ or CD8+ T cells sorted from blood, taken in a trial of the OX40 agonist ivuxolimab. The genes are TRBV6-5 and TRBJ2-7; 9 positions agree with TRBD2. The source of this sequence is an adult with an advanced solid tumor such as melanoma, head and neck, liver or kidney cancer. CDR3 region: CASSYSGSSYEQYF. The CDR3 coding sequence is TGTGCCAGCAGTTATAGCGGGAGCTCCTACGAGCAGTACTTC.